Listed below are T cell receptor beta chains from one sample, sequenced in a study of blood T cell repertoires in COVID-19. Method: immunoSEQ multiplex PCR; TCRdb's copy keeps in-frame clones and lacks some. In the table there are roughly 400,000 clones, around nine tenths of which are singletons. Material: PBMCs or T cells enriched from blood (not recorded which). The receptors were sampled from a woman between 18 and 29 years old who had been exposed to COVID-19. The CDR3 runs from the conserved cysteine through the conserved F or W.

TRBV27	TRBJ1-3	CASSQEGGAGNTIYF
TRBV19	TRBJ1-1	CANLSGTENTEAFF
TRBV14	TRBJ2-1	CASSQVQISYNEQFF
TRBV7-2	TRBJ2-7	CASSPQAASSYEQYF
TRBV7-8	TRBJ1-1	CASSLGTGATEAFF
TRBV2	TRBJ2-7	CASSSDRGGRNPSYEQYF
TRBV24-1	TRBJ2-3	CATSDFGGDRSDTQYF
TRBV6-5	TRBJ2-7	CATRSEREQYF
TRBV27	TRBJ2-7	CASSSASPNYEQYF
TRBV10-3	TRBJ1-2	CAIRDPGTGGGGYTF
TRBV3-1/TRBV3-2	TRBJ2-7	CASSKAVYEQYF
TRBV28	TRBJ1-1	CASSLSGTGYEAFF
TRBV5-1	TRBJ2-1	CASSSIVGGHEQFF
TRBV9	TRBJ2-2	CASSGGPTGELFF
TRBV12-3/TRBV12-4	TRBJ1-1	CASSELQTEAFF
TRBV19	TRBJ1-1	CASSIGGGGGTEAFF
TRBV12-3/TRBV12-4	TRBJ1-6	CASSLSLVGALHF
TRBV6-5	TRBJ1-5	CASSYSDRGVPQHF
TRBV28	TRBJ1-5	CASSFKNLLQPQHF
TRBV4-1	TRBJ1-5	CASSQVGHYNQPQHF
TRBV4-3	TRBJ1-2	CASSQEAAGGGYTF
TRBV2	TRBJ2-1	CASSWTSGGVDEQFF
TRBV4-2	TRBJ1-4	CASSQGQGNEKLFF
TRBV9	TRBJ2-1	CASRGTSAYNEQFF
TRBV27	TRBJ2-7	CASSKSPRVVTYEQYF
TRBV6-5	TRBJ1-1	CASRGEGAMNTEAFF
TRBV4-1	TRBJ2-5	CASSQVVGGRETQYF
TRBV28	TRBJ1-5	CASNNPGVQPQHF
TRBV29-1	TRBJ2-1	CSVSLYNEQFF
TRBV5-1	TRBJ2-5	CASSLGRETQYF